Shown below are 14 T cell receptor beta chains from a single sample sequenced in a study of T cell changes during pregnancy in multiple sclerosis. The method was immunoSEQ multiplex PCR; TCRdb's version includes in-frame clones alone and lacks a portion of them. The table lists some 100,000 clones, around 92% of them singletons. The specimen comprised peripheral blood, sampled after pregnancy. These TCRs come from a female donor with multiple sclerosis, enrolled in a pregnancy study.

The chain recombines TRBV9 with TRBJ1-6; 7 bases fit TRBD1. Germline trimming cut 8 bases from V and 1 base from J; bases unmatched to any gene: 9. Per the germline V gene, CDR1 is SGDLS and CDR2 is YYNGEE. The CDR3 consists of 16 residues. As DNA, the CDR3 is TGTGCCAGAAAAGCCCGACAGGGTTCCTATAATTCACCCCTCCACTTT. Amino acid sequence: CARKARQGSYNSPLHF.

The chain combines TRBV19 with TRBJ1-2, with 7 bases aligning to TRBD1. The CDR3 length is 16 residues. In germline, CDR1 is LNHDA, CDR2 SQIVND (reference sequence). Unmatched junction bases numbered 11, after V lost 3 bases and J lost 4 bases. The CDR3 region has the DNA TGTGCCAGTAGTATGCGTTCGGACAGGCCGATCTATGGCTACACCTTC. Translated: CASSMRSDRPIYGYTF. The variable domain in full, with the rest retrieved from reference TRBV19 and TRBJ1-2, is DGGITQSPKYLFRKEGQNVTLSCEQNLNHDAMYWYRQDPGQGLRLIYYSQIVNDFQKGDIAEGYSVSREKKESFPLTVTSAQKNPTAFYLCASSMRSDRPIYGYTFGSGTRLTVV.

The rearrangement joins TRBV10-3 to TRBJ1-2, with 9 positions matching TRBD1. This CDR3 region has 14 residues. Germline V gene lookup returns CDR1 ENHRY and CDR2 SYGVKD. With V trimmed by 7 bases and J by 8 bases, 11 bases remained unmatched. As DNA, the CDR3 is TGTGCCATCAATGGGGACAGGGTTAACCCAGGCTACACCTTC. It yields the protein CAINGDRVNPGYTF.

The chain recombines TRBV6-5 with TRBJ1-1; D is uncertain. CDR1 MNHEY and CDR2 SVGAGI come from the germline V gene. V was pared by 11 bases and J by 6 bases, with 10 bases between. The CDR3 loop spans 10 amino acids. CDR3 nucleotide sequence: TGTGCCGCCGGGAAGGCTGAAGCTTTCTTT. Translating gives CAAGKAEAFF.

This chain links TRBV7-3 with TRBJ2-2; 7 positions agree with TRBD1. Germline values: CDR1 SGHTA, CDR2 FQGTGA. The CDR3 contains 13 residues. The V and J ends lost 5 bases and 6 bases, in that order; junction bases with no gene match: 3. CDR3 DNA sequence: TGTGCCAGCAGCCCCGGGACAGCCGGGGAGCTGTTTTTT. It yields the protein CASSPGTAGELFF.

The CDR3 DNA reads as TGCGCCAGCAGCGTGGACAGCTACTATGGCTACACCTTC. The encoded protein is CASSVDSYYGYTF. V and J are TRBV5-1 and TRBJ1-2; a possible D gene is TRBD1 (6 bases). The CDR3 extends over 13 amino acids. V was clipped by 4 bases and J by 3 bases, with 10 bases between them. Germline V gene lookup returns CDR1 SGHRS and CDR2 YFSETQ.

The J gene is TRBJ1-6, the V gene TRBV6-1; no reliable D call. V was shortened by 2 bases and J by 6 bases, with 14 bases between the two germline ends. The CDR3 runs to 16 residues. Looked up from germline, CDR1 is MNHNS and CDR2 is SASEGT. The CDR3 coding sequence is TGTGCCAGCAGTGAATATACGAGGTCACCTAATTCACCCCTCCACTTT. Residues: CASSEYTRSPNSPLHF.

CDR3 protein: CASSFGLAGAGETQYF. CDR3 coding DNA: TGCGCCAGCAGCTTCGGCCTAGCGGGAGCTGGGGAGACCCAGTACTTC. The J gene is TRBJ2-5, the V gene TRBV5-1; 10 nucleotides line up with TRBD2. Looked up from germline, CDR1 is SGHRS and CDR2 is YFSETQ. The CDR3 length is 16 residues. V shed 2 bases and J 5 bases; nucleotides not matched to a gene: 9.

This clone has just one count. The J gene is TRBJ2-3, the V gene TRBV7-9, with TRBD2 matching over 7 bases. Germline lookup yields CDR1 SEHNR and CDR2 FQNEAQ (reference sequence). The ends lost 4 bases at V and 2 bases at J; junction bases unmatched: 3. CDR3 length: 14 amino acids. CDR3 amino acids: CASSSAGDTDTQYF. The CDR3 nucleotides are TGTGCCAGCAGCTCCGCGGGGGACACAGATACGCAGTATTTT.

CDR3 sequence: CASSQDPGTGGGGEQYF. The CDR3 DNA reads as TGCGCCAGCAGCCAAGATCCCGGGACAGGGGGCGGAGGGGAGCAGTACTTC. This chain links TRBV4-3 with TRBJ2-7; TRBD1 agrees at 12 bases. With V trimmed by 0 bases and J by 7 bases, 10 bases remained unmatched. Per germline, CDR1 LGHNA and CDR2 YSLEER. The CDR3 contains 17 residues.

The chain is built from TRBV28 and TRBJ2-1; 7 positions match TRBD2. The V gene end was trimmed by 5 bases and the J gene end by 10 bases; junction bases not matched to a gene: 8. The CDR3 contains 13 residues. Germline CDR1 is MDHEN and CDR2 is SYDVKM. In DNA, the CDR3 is TGTGCCAGCAGTCCGGGAGGACGGCGGGAGCAGTTCTTC. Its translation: CASSPGGRREQFF.

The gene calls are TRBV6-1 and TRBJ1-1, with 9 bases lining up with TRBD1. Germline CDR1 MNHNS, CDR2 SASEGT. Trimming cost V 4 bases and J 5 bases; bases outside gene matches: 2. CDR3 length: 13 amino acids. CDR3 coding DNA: TGTGCCAGCAGTGCGGACAGGGGTACTGAAGCTTTCTTT. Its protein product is CASSADRGTEAFF.

The DNA for the CDR3 is TGTGCCAGCAGTACCTACAGGGGAGGAGGTTCACCCCTCCACTTT. Translating it yields CASSTYRGGGSPLHF. The gene calls are TRBV6-5 and TRBJ1-6; 7 bases are shared with TRBD1. V lost 5 bases, J lost 9 bases, and 10 bases stayed unmatched. The CDR3 loop spans 15 amino acids. CDR1 is MNHEY and CDR2 is SVGAGI in the germline V gene.

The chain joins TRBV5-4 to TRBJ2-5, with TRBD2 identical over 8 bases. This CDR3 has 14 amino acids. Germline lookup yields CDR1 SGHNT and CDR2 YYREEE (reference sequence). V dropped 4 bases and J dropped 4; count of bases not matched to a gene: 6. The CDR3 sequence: CASSPYGGGETQYF. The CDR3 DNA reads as TGTGCCAGCAGCCCCTACGGGGGGGGAGAGACCCAGTACTTC. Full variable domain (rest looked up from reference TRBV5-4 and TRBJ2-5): ETGVTQSPTHLIKTRGQQVTLRCSSQSGHNTVSWYQQALGQGPQFIFQYYREEENGRGNFPPRFSGLQFPNYSSELNVNALELDDSALYLCASSPYGGGETQYFGPGTRLLVL.